Shown below are 15 T cell receptor beta chains from a single sample sequenced in a study of T cell responses to AZD1222 COVID-19 vaccine. TCRdb's table, derived via immunoSEQ multiplex PCR, lists solely in-frame clones and lacks some. The table shows 100,000 to 150,000 clones, with 89% occurring only once. Specimen: peripheral blood, collected on day 0 of AZD1222 vaccination. All receptors derive from an adult in good health.

This chain joins TRBV3-1 (or the pseudogene TRBV3-2) and TRBJ1-1; D ambiguous. Per germline, CDR1 LGHDT and CDR2 YNNKEL (reference sequence). Deletions cut 1 base from V and 2 bases from J, with 23 bases between. The CDR3 has 19 residues. DNA of the CDR3: TGTGCCAGCAGCCAAGTTTACGGCATGGGGTCTGACTTAAACACTGAAGCTTTCTTT. It yields the protein CASSQVYGMGSDLNTEAFF.

The V gene is TRBV19, the J gene TRBJ1-5; 8 nucleotides align to TRBD1. The CDR3 totals 12 residues. Trimming at V came to 6 bases and at J to 7 bases, leaving 2 bases not matched to a gene. Germline V gene lookup returns CDR1 LNHDA and CDR2 SQIVND (reference sequence). The CDR3 here is CASRTGEQPQHF. Written as DNA, the CDR3 is TGTGCCAGTAGGACAGGGGAACAGCCCCAGCATTTT.

The chain is built from TRBV29-1 and TRBJ2-7, with 14 bases fitting TRBD2. CDR1 and CDR2 (germline): SQVTM, ANQGSEA. CDR3 length: 14 residues. The J segment lost 6 bases and the V segment lost 1 base, leaving 2 bases of the junction unmatched. The CDR3 sequence is CSVEGLAGGPEQYF. DNA of the CDR3: TGCAGCGTTGAAGGACTAGCGGGAGGGCCCGAGCAGTACTTC.

The V and J genes are TRBV15 and TRBJ1-1; TRBD1 might be the D (6 bases). This CDR3 has 15 residues. Looked up from germline, CDR1 is LNHNV and CDR2 is YYDKDF (reference sequence). Trimming took off 0 bases at V and 1 base at J, with 9 bases between the two ends. Here the CDR3 DNA reads TGTGCCACCAGCAGAGATACGACAGGGAACACTGAAGCTTTCTTT. The encoded protein is CATSRDTTGNTEAFF.

The chain recombines TRBV6-5 with TRBJ1-1, with D possibly matching TRBD1 (6 bases). V dropped 4 bases and J dropped 3 bases, with 18 bases sitting between them. This CDR3 has 16 amino acids. Germline CDR1 MNHEY, CDR2 SVGAGI. The CDR3 loop is CASSFLFGGLDTEAFF. Written as DNA, the CDR3 is TGTGCCAGCAGTTTTTTGTTTGGGGGGCTTGACACTGAAGCTTTCTTT.

V and J are TRBV7-9 and TRBJ1-5; no definite D call. V dropped 1 base and J dropped 6 bases, with 7 bases sitting between them. CDR1 and CDR2 (germline): SEHNR, FQNEAQ (reference sequence). CDR3 length: 13 amino acids. CDR3 nucleotide sequence: TGTGCCAGCAGCTTAGGTCTGGTTCAGCCCCAGCATTTT. It specifies CASSLGLVQPQHF. The variable domain in full, with the rest retrieved from reference TRBV7-9 and TRBJ1-5, is DTGVSQNPRHKITKRGQNVTFRCDPISEHNRLYWYRQTLGQGPEFLTYFQNEAQLEKSRLLSDRFSAERPKGSFSTLEIQRTEQGDSAMYLCASSLGLVQPQHFGDGTRLSIL.

CDR3 sequence: CASSQEWTGNSYEQYF. CDR3 coding DNA: TGCGCCAGCAGCCAAGAGTGGACAGGGAACTCCTACGAGCAGTACTTC. The rearrangement links TRBV4-3 to TRBJ2-7; TRBD1 matches at 8 bases. Germline CDR1 reads LGHNA; CDR2 reads YSLEER. V shed 0 bases and J 0 bases; nucleotides not matched to a gene: 4. The CDR3 consists of 16 residues.

J is TRBJ1-5 and V is TRBV2, with D possibly being TRBD1 (6 bases). Trimming left V 7 bases short and J 3 bases short, with 13 bases between. CDR1 is SNHLY, CDR2 FYNNEI, per germline. The CDR3 runs to 14 residues. The CDR3 region has the DNA TGTGCCAGCACCCAGGGGCGCTTCAATCAGCCCCAGCATTTT. Translating it yields CASTQGRFNQPQHF. The entire variable domain, with the rest obtained from reference TRBV2 and TRBJ1-5, is as follows: EPEVTQTPSHQVTQMGQEVILRCVPISNHLYFYWYRQILGQKVEFLVSFYNNEISEKSEIFDDQFSVERPDGSNFTLKIRSTKLEDSAMYFCASTQGRFNQPQHFGDGTRLSIL.

The chain is built from TRBV27 and TRBJ1-2; no clear D. Germline CDR1 MNHEY, CDR2 SMNVEV (reference sequence). The CDR3 covers 15 residues. Trimming took off 4 bases at V and 4 bases at J, with 16 bases between the two ends. This CDR3 reads CASSSQQSTPYGYTF. CDR3 DNA sequence: TGTGCCAGCAGTTCGCAGCAGTCAACTCCCTATGGCTACACCTTC.

V gene TRBV21-1 combines with J gene TRBJ2-1; the D call TRBD2 from the table was never checked on the DNA. TRBV21-1 is shown as a pseudogene. There are 16 residues in the CDR3. DNA for the CDR3: TGTGCCAGCAAAATAGCGGGAGCCCGGACCTACAATGAGCAGTTCTTC. This encodes CASKIAGARTYNEQFF.

DNA of the CDR3: TGTGCCAGCAGCCGACTCCCCGGGACAGCGGGCCAGTATGGCTACACCTTC. Translating gives CASSRLPGTAGQYGYTF. This chain connects TRBV27 to TRBJ1-2, with 7 bases lining up with TRBD1. CDR1 and CDR2 (germline): MNHEY, SMNVEV (reference sequence). The length of the CDR3 is 17 residues. V shed 6 bases and J 5 bases; nucleotides not matched to a gene: 18.

The rearrangement joins TRBV27 to TRBJ2-6; D remains ambiguous. Germline V gene data show CDR1 as MNHEY and CDR2 as SMNVEV (reference sequence). V was trimmed by 5 bases and J by 2 bases, leaving 13 bases between them. CDR3 length: 16 amino acids. CDR3 coding DNA: TGTGCCAGCAGTAAAGAGCGAGGCGCTGGGGCCAACGTCCTGACTTTC. Protein product: CASSKERGAGANVLTF. Full variable domain (rest looked up from reference TRBV27 and TRBJ2-6): EAQVTQNPRYLITVTGKKLTVTCSQNMNHEYMSWYRQDPGLGLRQIYYSMNVEVTDKGDVPEGYKVSRKEKRNFPLILESPSPNQTSLYFCASSKERGAGANVLTFGAGSRLTVL.

This sequence joins TRBV6-1 and TRBJ1-2; D not certain. The CDR3 sequence is 13 residues long. Germline V gene lookup returns CDR1 MNHNS and CDR2 SASEGT. Trimming took 3 bases from V and 2 from J, leaving 7 bases between them. DNA for the CDR3: TGTGCCAGCAGTGAGAGCATCAACTATGGCTACACCTTC. It specifies CASSESINYGYTF.

This chain joins TRBV6-5 and TRBJ1-4; no clear D. Germline assignment: CDR1 MNHEY and CDR2 SVGAGI. This CDR3 has 13 residues. Deletions cut 6 bases from V and 0 bases from J, with 5 bases between. This CDR3 is CASRGATNEKLFF. CDR3 coding DNA: TGTGCCAGCAGGGGAGCAACTAATGAAAAACTGTTTTTT.

The chain uses TRBV3-1 (or the pseudogene TRBV3-2) and TRBJ2-2; D gene ambiguous. Germline CDR1 is LGHDT and CDR2 is YNNKEL (reference sequence). The V and J ends lost 1 base and 4 bases respectively, with 1 base between them. This CDR3 comprises 12 residues. CDR3 nucleotides: TGTGCCAGCAGCCAAGGCACCGGGGAGCTGTTTTTT. The encoded protein is CASSQGTGELFF.